The source of this T cell receptor (beta chain) is a study of identical twins. One entry per CDR3 protein, called by TCRdb with MiXCR from the 5' RACE reads. The table shows hundreds of thousands of distinct CDR3 sequences, with about 20% occurring only once. Whole-study results and caveats: Out-of-frame alpha sequences common to twins were enriched for low generation probability. Beta clonotypes that were abundant in cord blood contained fewer insertions, a pattern absent from memory repertoires.

V lost 5 bases, J lost 7 bases, and 15 bases lay in between. The CDR3 totals 13 residues. Germline V gene sequence: CDR1 MNHNS, CDR2 SASEGT. This clonotype has a handful of counts. The antigen is undetermined. This sample was shared with a second study, whose subject was T cells expressing NK-cell markers. That paper adds: In several donors, these clonotypes also led the CD3+CD56-NKG2C+ fraction. The study left the HCMV specificity of expanded NKG2C+ T cell clones unresolved.

The TCR originated in a woman under 30 in good health. The sample consisted of PBMCs. The chain is built from TRBV6-1 and TRBJ2-7; possibly TRBD2 for D (5 bases). This chain's CDR3 is CASSINLWEEQYF. CDR3 DNA: TGTGCCAGCAGTATCAACCTTTGGGAGGAGCAGTACTTC.